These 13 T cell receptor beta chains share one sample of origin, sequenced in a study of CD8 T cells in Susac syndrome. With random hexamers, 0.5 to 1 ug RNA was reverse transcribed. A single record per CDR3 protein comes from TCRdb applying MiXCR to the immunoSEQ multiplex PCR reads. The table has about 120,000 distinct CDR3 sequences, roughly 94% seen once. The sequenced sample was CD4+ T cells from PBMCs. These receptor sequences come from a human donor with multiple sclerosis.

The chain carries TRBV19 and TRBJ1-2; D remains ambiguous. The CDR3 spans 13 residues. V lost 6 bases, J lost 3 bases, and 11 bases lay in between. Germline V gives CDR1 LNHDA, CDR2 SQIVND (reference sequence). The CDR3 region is CASSLTADYGYTF. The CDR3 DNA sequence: TGTGCCAGTAGCCTAACCGCAGACTATGGCTACACCTTC.

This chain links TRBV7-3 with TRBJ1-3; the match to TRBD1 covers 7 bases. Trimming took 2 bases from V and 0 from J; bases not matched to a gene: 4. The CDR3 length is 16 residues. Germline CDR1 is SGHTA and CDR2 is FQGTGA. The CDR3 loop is CASSLGQVNSGNTIYF. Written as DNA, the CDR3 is TGTGCCAGCAGCTTAGGACAGGTCAACTCTGGAAACACCATATATTTT.

CDR3 nucleotide sequence: TGCAGCGTCCTAGACAGGGCCGGGAACACTGAAGCTTTCTTT. Translation gives CSVLDRAGNTEAFF. V usage is TRBV29-1 and J usage is TRBJ1-1; 7 bases match TRBD1. CDR1 and CDR2 from the germline V gene are SQVTM and ANQGSEA. V dropped 6 bases and J dropped 1; count of bases not matched to a gene: 8. The CDR3 is 14 residues long.

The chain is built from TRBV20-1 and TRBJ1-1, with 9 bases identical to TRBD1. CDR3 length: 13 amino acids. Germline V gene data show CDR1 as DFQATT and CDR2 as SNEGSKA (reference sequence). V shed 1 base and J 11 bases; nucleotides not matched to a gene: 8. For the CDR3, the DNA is TGCAGTGCTAGAGGGGACAGGGTGGGTGGGGCTTTCTTT. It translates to CSARGDRVGGAFF.

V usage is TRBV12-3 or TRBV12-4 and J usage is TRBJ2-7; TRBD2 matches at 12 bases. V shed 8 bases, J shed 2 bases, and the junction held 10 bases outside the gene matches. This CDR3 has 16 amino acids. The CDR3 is CASSTGRTSGAYEQYF. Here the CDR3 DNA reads TGTGCCAGCTCGACAGGTCGGACTAGCGGGGCCTACGAGCAGTACTTC.

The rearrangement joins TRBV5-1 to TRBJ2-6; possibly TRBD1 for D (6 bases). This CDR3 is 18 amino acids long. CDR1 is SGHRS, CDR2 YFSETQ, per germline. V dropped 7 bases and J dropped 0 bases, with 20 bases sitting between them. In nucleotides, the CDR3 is TGCGCCAGCTCCCCGAATGACAGGCTCCGCTCTGGGGCCAACGTCCTGACTTTC. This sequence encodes CASSPNDRLRSGANVLTF. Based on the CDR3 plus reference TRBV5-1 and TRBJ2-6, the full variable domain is KAGVTQTPRYLIKTRGQQVTLSCSPISGHRSVSWYQQTPGQGLQFLFEYFSETQRNKGNFPGRFSGRQFSNSRSEMNVSTLELGDSALYLCASSPNDRLRSGANVLTFGAGSRLTVL.

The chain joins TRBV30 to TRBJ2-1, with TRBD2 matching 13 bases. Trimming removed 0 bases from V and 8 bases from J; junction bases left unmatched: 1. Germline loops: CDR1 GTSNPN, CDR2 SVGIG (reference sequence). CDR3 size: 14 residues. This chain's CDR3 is CAWSVGLAGDEQFF. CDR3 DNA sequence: TGTGCCTGGAGTGTAGGACTAGCGGGAGATGAGCAGTTCTTC.

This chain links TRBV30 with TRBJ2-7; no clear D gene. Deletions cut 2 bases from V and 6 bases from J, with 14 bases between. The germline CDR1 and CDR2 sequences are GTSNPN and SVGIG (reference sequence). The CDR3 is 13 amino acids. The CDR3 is CAWSKAASGEQYF. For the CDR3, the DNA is TGTGCCTGGAGTAAAGCCGCCTCGGGCGAGCAGTACTTC. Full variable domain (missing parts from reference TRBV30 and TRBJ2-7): SQTIHQWPATLVQPVGSPLSLECTVEGTSNPNLYWYRQAAGRGLQLLFYSVGIGQISSEVPQNLSASRPQDRQFILSSKKLLLSDSGFYLCAWSKAASGEQYFGPGTRLTVT.

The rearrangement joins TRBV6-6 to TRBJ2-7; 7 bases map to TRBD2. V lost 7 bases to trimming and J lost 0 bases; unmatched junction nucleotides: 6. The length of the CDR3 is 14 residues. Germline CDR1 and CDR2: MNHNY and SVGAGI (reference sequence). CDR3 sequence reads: CASNERGNSYEQYF. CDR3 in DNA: TGTGCCAGCAACGAGCGGGGTAACTCCTACGAGCAGTACTTC.

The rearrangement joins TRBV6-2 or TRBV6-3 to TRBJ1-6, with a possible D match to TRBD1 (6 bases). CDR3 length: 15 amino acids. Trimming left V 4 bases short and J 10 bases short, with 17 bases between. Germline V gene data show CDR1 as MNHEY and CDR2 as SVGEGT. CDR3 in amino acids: CASSWTWGARSPLHF. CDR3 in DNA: TGTGCCAGCAGTTGGACATGGGGGGCGCGGTCACCCCTCCACTTT.

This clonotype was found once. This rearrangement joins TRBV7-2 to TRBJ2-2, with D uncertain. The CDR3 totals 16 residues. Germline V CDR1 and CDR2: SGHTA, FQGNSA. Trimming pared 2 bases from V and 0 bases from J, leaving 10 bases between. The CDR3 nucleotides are TGTGCCAGCAGCTTACTCCCCCCTCCGAACACCGGGGAGCTGTTTTTT. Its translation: CASSLLPPPNTGELFF.

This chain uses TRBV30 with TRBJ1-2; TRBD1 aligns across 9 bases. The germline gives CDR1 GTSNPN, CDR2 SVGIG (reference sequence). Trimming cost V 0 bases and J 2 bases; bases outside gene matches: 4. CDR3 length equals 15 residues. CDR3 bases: TGTGCCTGGAGTGTACAGGGGGCTAGGAACTATGGCTACACCTTC. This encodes CAWSVQGARNYGYTF.

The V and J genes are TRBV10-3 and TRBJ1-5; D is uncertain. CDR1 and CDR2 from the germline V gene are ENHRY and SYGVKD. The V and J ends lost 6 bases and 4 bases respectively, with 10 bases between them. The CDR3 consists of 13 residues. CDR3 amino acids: CAISRDTNQPQHF. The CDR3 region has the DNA TGTGCCATCAGCAGAGACACGAATCAGCCCCAGCATTTT.